The entry below gives a single T cell receptor (beta chain) sequence along with its context. The antigen is undetermined. These data are taken from a study of CD8 T cells in Susac syndrome. Study-level results: There was no clonal expansion in the CD4+ T cell repertoires of Susac syndrome.

Germline CDR1 and CDR2: SGHTA and FQGNSA. The CDR3 totals 14 residues. Germline trimming cut 7 bases from V and 9 bases from J; bases unmatched to any gene: 8. With random hexamers, roughly 0.45 to 1 ug RNA was reverse transcribed. TCRdb processed the immunoSEQ multiplex PCR reads anew with MiXCR; each CDR3 protein has one entry. The sample contains 120,000 to 150,000 distinct CDR3 sequences, approximately 94% of which appear only once. From blood CD8+ and CD4+ T cells, TCR beta sequences were generated. Recently defined diagnostic criteria for definite or probable disease were fulfilled by Susac syndrome patients.

The J gene is TRBJ1-6, the V gene TRBV7-2, with TRBD1 identical over 8 bases. The sample taken for sequencing was CD4+ T cells from PBMCs. This TCR was recovered from a human donor with Susac syndrome. CDR3 sequence reads: CASTNPGGGSPLHF. The CDR3 nucleotides are TGTGCCAGCACCAATCCAGGGGGCGGTTCACCCCTCCACTTT.